The rows below give T cell receptor beta chains drawn from one sample of a study of CD8+ T cells in alopecia areata. Clones were read by immunoSEQ multiplex PCR, and TCRdb kept only the in-frame ones, dropping some. The sample carries some 170,000 clones, about 53% recorded once. Specimen: CD8+ T cells sorted from blood, collected at week 24, from a patient treated with tofacitinib. The source is a human donor with alopecia areata. CDR3s include the opening cysteine and the closing phenylalanine or tryptophan. The order of the fields is CDR3 protein, J gene, V gene.

CASSGQRGGGTDTQYF | TRBJ2-3 | TRBV9
CAISEGAASGGTDTQYF | TRBJ2-3 | TRBV10-3
CAWTPGGPGAEQYF | TRBJ2-7 | TRBV30
CASTPEGADSGANVLTF | TRBJ2-6 | TRBV21-1
CAISPDSNGANYGYTF | TRBJ1-2 | TRBV10-3
CASSLGLNTEAFF | TRBJ1-1 | TRBV11-2
CAWMGRGETQYF | TRBJ2-5 | TRBV30
CAWRQGPEAFF | TRBJ1-1 | TRBV30
CASSPIGDHEQYF | TRBJ2-7 | TRBV18
CASSSGLASSYNEQFF | TRBJ2-1 | TRBV11-2
CASSQDKSSYGYTF | TRBJ1-2 | TRBV4-3
CAAGQNYEQYF | TRBJ2-7 | TRBV15
CSVVTGGANYGYTF | TRBJ1-2 | TRBV29-1
CASSLSTGADSPLHF | TRBJ1-6 | TRBV7-9
CAKRGLESEQYF | TRBJ2-7 | TRBV2
CASSQYRGAGDEQYF | TRBJ2-7 | TRBV4-3
CASSDPFSYEQYF | TRBJ2-7 | TRBV9
CASSYEQGAYNEQFF | TRBJ2-1 | TRBV6-5
CSTRDGKRTDTQYF | TRBJ2-3 | TRBV29-1
CAWKGGGTDTQYF | TRBJ2-3 | TRBV30
CASSEAWGNEQYF | TRBJ2-7 | TRBV2
CASKTGGRYNEQFF | TRBJ2-1 | TRBV10-2
CRTGGRDGYTF | TRBJ1-2 | TRBV29-1
CASSSDRGAYNEQFF | TRBJ2-1 | TRBV5-1
CASSKVAGGRSSYNEQFF | TRBJ2-1 | TRBV19
CASSPNPGQYSNQPQHF | TRBJ1-5 | TRBV7-6
CASSPSGLSAKNIQYF | TRBJ2-4 | TRBV7-9
CASDHLQAGETQYF | TRBJ2-5 | TRBV2
CASSSGDGIMSTEAFF | TRBJ1-1 | TRBV19
CASVDKANTEAFF | TRBJ1-1 | TRBV27
CASSYSTTINTEAFF | TRBJ1-1 | TRBV6-5
CASSPRRAGDGYEQYF | TRBJ2-7 | TRBV18
CASRSEGPSGKLFF | TRBJ1-4 | TRBV6-5
CASAPGGHYEQYF | TRBJ2-7 | TRBV27
CSVVSGDTGELFF | TRBJ2-2 | TRBV29-1
CASSLGLQGGNQPQHF | TRBJ1-5 | TRBV11-2
CASRARLNTEAFF | TRBJ1-1 | TRBV5-1
CASSVAEVNTEAFF | TRBJ1-1 | TRBV9
CASSIRAGAATNEKLFF | TRBJ1-4 | TRBV19
CASSLSTGGDRDEQFF | TRBJ2-1 | TRBV27
CASSSYSGNEQFF | TRBJ2-1 | TRBV7-9
CASSVDRGGTEAFF | TRBJ1-1 | TRBV25-1